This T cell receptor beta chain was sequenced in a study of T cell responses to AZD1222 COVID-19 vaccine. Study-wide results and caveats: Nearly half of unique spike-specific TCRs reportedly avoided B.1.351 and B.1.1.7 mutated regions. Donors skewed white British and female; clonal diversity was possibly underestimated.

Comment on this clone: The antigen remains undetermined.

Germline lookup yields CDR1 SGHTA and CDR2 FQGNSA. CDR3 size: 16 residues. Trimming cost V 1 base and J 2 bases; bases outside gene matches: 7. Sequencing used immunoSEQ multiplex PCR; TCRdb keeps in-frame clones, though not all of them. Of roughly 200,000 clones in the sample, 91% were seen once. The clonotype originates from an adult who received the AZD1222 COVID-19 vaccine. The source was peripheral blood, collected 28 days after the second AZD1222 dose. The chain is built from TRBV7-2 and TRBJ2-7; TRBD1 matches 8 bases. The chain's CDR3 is CASSLGATGATYEQYF. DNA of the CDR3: TGTGCCAGCAGCTTAGGAGCGACAGGGGCGACCTACGAGCAGTACTTC.